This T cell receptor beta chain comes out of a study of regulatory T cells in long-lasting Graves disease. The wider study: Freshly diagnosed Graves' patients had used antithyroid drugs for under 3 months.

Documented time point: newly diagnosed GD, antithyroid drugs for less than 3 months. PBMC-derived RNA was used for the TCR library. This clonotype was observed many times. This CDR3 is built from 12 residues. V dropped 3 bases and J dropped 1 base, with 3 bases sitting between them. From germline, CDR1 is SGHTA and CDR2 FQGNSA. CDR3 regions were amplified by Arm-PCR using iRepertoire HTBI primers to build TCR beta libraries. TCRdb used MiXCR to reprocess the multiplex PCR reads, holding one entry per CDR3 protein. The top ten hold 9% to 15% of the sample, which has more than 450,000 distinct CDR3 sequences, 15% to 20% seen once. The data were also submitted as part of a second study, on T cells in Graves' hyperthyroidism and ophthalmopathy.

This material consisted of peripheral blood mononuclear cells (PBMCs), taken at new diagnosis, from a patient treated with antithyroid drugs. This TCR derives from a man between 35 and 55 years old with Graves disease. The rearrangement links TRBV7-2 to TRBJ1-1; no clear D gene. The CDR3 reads CASSFPNTEAFF. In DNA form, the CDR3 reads TGTGCCAGCAGCTTTCCGAACACTGAAGCTTTCTTT.